This T cell receptor beta chain is from a study of cytomegalovirus exposure and HLA in healthy donors. PCR amplification relied on 60 Vbeta primers (plus 13 Jbeta primers). Sequencing used immunoSEQ multiplex PCR; TCRdb keeps in-frame clones, though not all of them. The top ten hold roughly 2% of the sample, which has roughly 250,000 clones, 84% seen once. The ends were cut back, 4 bases at V and 2 bases at J, with 21 bases in the middle. The CDR3 totals 18 residues. Germline CDR1 and CDR2: LNHDA and SQIVND (reference sequence). The sample taken for sequencing was PBMCs. The V call is TRBV19, the J call TRBJ1-5; D perhaps matches TRBD1 (6 bases). The clonotype was recovered from a woman in her thirties or forties in good health and CMV-seropositive. CDR3 bases: TGTGCCAGTAGTACCACTGAGGCGGCTAAGGGGGGCAATCAGCCCCAGCATTTT. This gives the protein CASSTTEAAKGGNQPQHF.